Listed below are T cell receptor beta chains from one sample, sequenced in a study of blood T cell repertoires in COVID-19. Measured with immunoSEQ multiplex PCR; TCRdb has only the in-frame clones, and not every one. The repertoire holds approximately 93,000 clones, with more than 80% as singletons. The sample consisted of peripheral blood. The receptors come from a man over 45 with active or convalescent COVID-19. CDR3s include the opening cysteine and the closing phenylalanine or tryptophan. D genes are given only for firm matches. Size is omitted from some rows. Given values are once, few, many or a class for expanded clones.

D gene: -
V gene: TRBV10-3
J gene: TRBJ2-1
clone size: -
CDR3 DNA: TGTGCCATCAGTGCTAGGGGATTGGATGAGCAGTTCTTC
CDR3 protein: CAISARGLDEQFF

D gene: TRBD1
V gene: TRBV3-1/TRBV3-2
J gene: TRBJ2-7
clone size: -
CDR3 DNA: TGTGCCAGCAGCCTCAAGCCCTGGGACAGCTCCTACGAGCAGTACTTC
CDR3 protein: CASSLKPWDSSYEQYF

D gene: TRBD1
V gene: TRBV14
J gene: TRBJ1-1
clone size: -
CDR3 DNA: TGTGCCAGCAGCCAACCTAGGACAGGGTGGCTCGCGGACACTGAAGCTTTCTTT
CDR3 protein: CASSQPRTGWLADTEAFF

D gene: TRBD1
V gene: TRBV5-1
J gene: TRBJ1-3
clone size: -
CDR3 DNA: TGCGCCAGCAGCGACACAGGGGGCTCTGGAAACACCATATATTTT
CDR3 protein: CASSDTGGSGNTIYF

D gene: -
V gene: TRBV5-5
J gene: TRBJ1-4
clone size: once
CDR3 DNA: TGTGCCAGCAGCTTGGTCCGGCAGGGGAGTGAAAAACTGTTTTTT
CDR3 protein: CASSLVRQGSEKLFF

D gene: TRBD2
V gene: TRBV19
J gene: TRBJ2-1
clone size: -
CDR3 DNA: TGTGCCAGTAGACCACAAGCGGGACTCCGGTCTGTTGGGTTCTTC
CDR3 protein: CASRPQAGLRSVGFF

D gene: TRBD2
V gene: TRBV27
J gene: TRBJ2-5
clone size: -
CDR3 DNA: TGTGCCAGCAGTCCCTGGCAGGGAGGGACAGAGACCCAGTACTTC
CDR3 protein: CASSPWQGGTETQYF

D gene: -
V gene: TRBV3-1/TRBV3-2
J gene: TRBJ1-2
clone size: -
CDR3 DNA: TGTGCCAGCAGCCAAGATATGGCAGACTATGGCTACACCTTC
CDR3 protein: CASSQDMADYGYTF

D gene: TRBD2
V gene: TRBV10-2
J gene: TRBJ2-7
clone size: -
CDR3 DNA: TGCGCCAGCAGGACTAGCGAAAGCTCCTACGAGCAGTACTTC
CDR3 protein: CASRTSESSYEQYF

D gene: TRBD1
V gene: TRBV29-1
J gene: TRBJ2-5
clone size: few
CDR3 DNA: TGCAGCGTTGGGACAGGGGGCGTGGAGACCCAGTACTTC
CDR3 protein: CSVGTGGVETQYF

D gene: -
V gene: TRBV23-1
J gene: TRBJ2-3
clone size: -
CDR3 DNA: TGCGCCAGCAGTCAAAAGGACAGAACTAGCACAGATACGCAGTATTTT
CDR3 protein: CASSQKDRTSTDTQYF

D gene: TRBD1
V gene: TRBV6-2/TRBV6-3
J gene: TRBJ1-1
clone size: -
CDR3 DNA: TGTGCCAGCAGCCCCGGGACAGTAACGGCTGAAGCTTTCTTT
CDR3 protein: CASSPGTVTAEAFF

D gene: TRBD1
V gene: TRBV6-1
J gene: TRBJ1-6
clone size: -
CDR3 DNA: TGTGCCAGCAGTGCCCCACAGGGGAGGTATAATTCACCCCTCCACTTT
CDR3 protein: CASSAPQGRYNSPLHF

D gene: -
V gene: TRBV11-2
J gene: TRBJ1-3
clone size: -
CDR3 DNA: TGTGCCAGCAGCTTAGATCGATACAGGAACTCTGGAAACACCATATATTTT
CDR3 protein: CASSLDRYRNSGNTIYF